This entry lists 29 T cell receptor beta chains sequenced from one sample in a study of beta chain features in type 1 diabetes. Expressed TCRB transcripts were sequenced, since all the RNA that had been isolated was reverse transcribed. TCRdb's copy holds only in-frame clones and misses some; the assay was immunoSEQ multiplex PCR. In the table there are fewer than 500,000 clones, about 15% of which are singletons. Sequencing was performed on naive CD4+ T cells from blood. The receptors shown here come from a young man in good health.

This clone was found a few times. V usage is TRBV9 and J usage is TRBJ2-7, with TRBD2 as a possible D gene (5 bases). Germline loops: CDR1 SGDLS, CDR2 YYNGEE. The V end lost 3 bases, the J end lost 4 bases, and 11 bases lay between the germline ends. The CDR3 consists of 13 residues. The CDR3 DNA reads TGTGCCAGCAGCGCTCCCGGAGGTTACGAGCAGTACTTC. This sequence encodes CASSAPGGYEQYF.

This clone came up a few times. The CDR3 DNA follows: TGTGCCTGGAATCCAGGGACAAATGAAGCTTTCTTT. Translating gives CAWNPGTNEAFF. The chain combines TRBV30 with TRBJ1-1, with D perhaps matching TRBD1 (6 bases). The CDR3 has 12 amino acids. Trimming removed 4 bases at V and 7 bases at J, with 13 bases between. Germline CDR1 GTSNPN, CDR2 SVGIG (reference sequence).

The chain uses TRBV7-6 and TRBJ2-3; D is ambiguous. Trimming cost V 1 base and J 4 bases, with 12 bases left between them. Germline V lookup: CDR1 SGHVS, CDR2 FNYEAQ. This CDR3 spans 15 amino acids. Here the CDR3 DNA reads TGTGCCAGCAGCTTAGGGTCGTCGGACGCAGATACGCAGTATTTT. It encodes CASSLGSSDADTQYF.

This clone has more than one count but fewer than ten. The chain uses TRBV10-3 and TRBJ1-2; D is undetermined. Per germline, CDR1 ENHRY and CDR2 SYGVKD. With 4 bases removed from V and 5 bases from J, the gap between germline ends came to 5 bases. The CDR3 length is 11 residues. The DNA for the CDR3 is TGTGCCATCAGTGGCGCGTATGGCTACACCTTC. Its translation is CAISGAYGYTF.

Notes on this clone: A read error may account for a junction end that differs from germline. The rearrangement joins TRBV29-1 to TRBJ1-1, with D unclear. The germline gives CDR1 SQVTM, CDR2 ANQGSEA. The CDR3 consists of 15 residues. In DNA form, the CDR3 reads TGCAGCGTTCAAGGGCCCAGATCATTGAACAGTGAAGCTTTCTTT. This gives the protein CSVQGPRSLNSEAFF.

The V and J genes are TRBV6-5 and TRBJ2-1; 8 bases fit TRBD1. Per the germline V gene, CDR1 is MNHEY and CDR2 is SVGAGI. V lost 5 bases and J lost 9; bases outside the gene matches: 6. This CDR3 is built from 13 residues. The CDR3 loop reads CASSKQGVGEQFF. The CDR3 DNA sequence: TGTGCCAGCAGTAAACAGGGGGTCGGTGAGCAGTTCTTC.

The chain recombines TRBV20-1 with TRBJ2-3; no clear D. Germline loops: CDR1 DFQATT, CDR2 SNEGSKA (reference sequence). The CDR3 spans 11 residues. Trimming shortened V by 6 bases and J by 4 bases, and 8 bases separated the two germline ends. The CDR3: CSAMMSDTQYF. CDR3 DNA sequence: TGCAGTGCAATGATGTCAGATACGCAGTATTTT.

In its sample, this clone was seen many times. The chain has TRBV11-2 and TRBJ2-4; D not certain. Germline V gene sequence: CDR1 SGHAT, CDR2 FQNNGV. The V end was cut by 1 base, the J end by 4 bases, with 8 bases between. The CDR3 loop spans 14 amino acids. The CDR3 DNA reads TGTGCCAGCAGCTTAGTTAAGGGAAAAAACATTCAGTACTTC. Translated: CASSLVKGKNIQYF.

Concerning this clone: Given a much more abundant clone one base away, this may be a read error. The rearrangement joins TRBV29-1 to TRBJ2-5; TRBD2 might be the D (6 bases). The germline V gene has CDR1 SQVTM and CDR2 ANQGSEA. V was shortened by 7 bases and J by 5 bases, with 17 bases between the two germline ends. The CDR3 has 13 residues. For the CDR3, the DNA is TGCAGCGGTGATACCTCGGGGGACGAGACCCAGTACTTC. Translation: CSGDTSGDETQYF. Full variable domain (missing parts from reference TRBV29-1 and TRBJ2-5): SAVISQKPSRDICQRGTSLTIQCQVDSQVTMMFWYRQQPGQSLTLIATANQGSEATYESGFVIDKFPISRPNLTFSTLTVSNMSPEDSSIYLCSGDTSGDETQYFGPGTRLLVL.

The chain uses TRBV5-6 and TRBJ2-5; possibly TRBD1 or TRBD2 for D (5 bases each). V was pared by 4 bases and J by 5 bases, with 15 bases between. This CDR3 is built from 14 residues. CDR1 and CDR2 (germline): SGHDT, YYEEEE. The CDR3 here is CASSPGTNGETQYF. DNA for the CDR3: TGTGCCAGCAGCCCCGGGACCAACGGGGAGACCCAGTACTTC.

This chain links TRBV14 with TRBJ1-2; 9 bases agree with TRBD1. CDR1 and CDR2 (germline): SGHDN, FVKESK. The CDR3 spans 15 residues. V shed 4 bases and J 1 base; nucleotides not matched to a gene: 4. The DNA of the CDR3 is TGTGCCAGCAGCCGGGGACAGGGCATTAACTATGGCTACACCTTC. It yields the protein CASSRGQGINYGYTF.

The chain combines TRBV19 with TRBJ2-1; 10 positions agree with TRBD2. Unmatched junction bases numbered 11, after V lost 6 bases and J lost 9 bases. Per the germline V gene, CDR1 is LNHDA and CDR2 is SQIVND (reference sequence). The CDR3 consists of 15 residues. The CDR3 here is CASSSLAGAIGEQFF. CDR3 coding DNA: TGTGCCAGTAGCTCCCTAGCGGGAGCGATCGGTGAGCAGTTCTTC.

This clone was found a few times. The rearrangement uses TRBV7-2 and TRBJ1-2; TRBD1 aligns across 7 bases. This CDR3 is 14 amino acids long. V was clipped by 5 bases and J by 4 bases; unmatched bases: 7. CDR1 is SGHTA, CDR2 FQGNSA, per germline. The CDR3 DNA is TGTGCCAGCAGCCGGGACAGAAGTGCCTATGGCTACACCTTC. Residues: CASSRDRSAYGYTF.

The chain is built from TRBV14 and TRBJ2-1; D possibly uses TRBD1 or TRBD2 (5 bases each). This CDR3 spans 16 amino acids. The V gene lost 0 bases and the J gene lost 7 bases, with 16 bases spanning the gap. Germline V lookup: CDR1 SGHDN, CDR2 FVKESK. CDR3 DNA: TGTGCCAGCAGCCAAGAAGGAGCGGCCAGGGCAAATGAGCAGTTCTTC. It is translated as CASSQEGAARANEQFF.

This clone has only a few counts. This rearrangement joins TRBV27 to TRBJ1-1; D not certain. V shed 6 bases and J shed 4 bases, with 12 bases lying between them. This CDR3 is 13 amino acids long. CDR1 is MNHEY, CDR2 SMNVEV, per germline (reference sequence). The CDR3, as DNA: TGTGCCAGCAGGGAGGGCGGTGTCACTGAAGCTTTCTTT. Translation: CASREGGVTEAFF.

As to this clone: One end of the junction varies from germline; a read error may be responsible. The chain uses TRBV6-5 and TRBJ2-5; 8 nucleotides align to TRBD1. CDR1 is MNHEY and CDR2 is SVGAGI in the germline V gene. The CDR3 has 16 amino acids. This chain's CDR3 is CASSYSTTGVGETQYF. In DNA form, the CDR3 reads TGTGCCAGCAGCTACTCAACGACAGGGGTCGGAGAGACCCAGTACTTC.

This clone was seen only a few times. The J gene is TRBJ2-7, the V gene TRBV5-1; D remains ambiguous. Trimming took 0 bases from V and 2 from J, leaving 6 bases between them. Looked up from germline, CDR1 is SGHRS and CDR2 is YFSETQ. The CDR3 has 13 amino acids. CDR3: CASSLDPAYEQYF. In nucleotides, the CDR3 is TGCGCCAGCAGCTTGGATCCTGCCTACGAGCAGTACTTC.

This clone was picked up a small number of times. This chain connects TRBV9 to TRBJ1-2; no reliable D call. Germline assignment: CDR1 SGDLS and CDR2 YYNGEE. Trimming left V 4 bases short and J 5 bases short, with 12 bases between. CDR3 size: 13 residues. The CDR3 region has the DNA TGTGCCAGCAGCCAAAGGGAGGGTTATGGCTACACCTTC. Its protein is CASSQREGYGYTF.

A few counts support this clone. This same CDR3 is encoded by further DNA sequences in the sample. The chain uses TRBV7-2 and TRBJ2-5; D is possibly TRBD1 (5 bases). Germline CDR1 reads SGHTA; CDR2 reads FQGNSA. CDR3 size: 13 residues. Trimming shortened V by 2 bases and J by 4 bases, and 8 bases separated the two germline ends. The CDR3 sequence: CASSLSRGETQYF. CDR3 coding DNA: TGTGCCAGCAGCTTAAGTAGGGGAGAGACCCAGTACTTC.

The rearrangement uses TRBV29-1 and TRBJ1-1; no reliable D call. V was trimmed by 4 bases and J by 7 bases, leaving 10 bases between them. The germline CDR1 and CDR2 sequences are SQVTM and ANQGSEA. The CDR3 loop spans 11 amino acids. The CDR3 here is CSVGVLGEAFF. CDR3 sequence (DNA): TGCAGCGTTGGGGTGTTGGGTGAAGCTTTCTTT.

The sample holds a few counts of this clone. CDR3 in DNA: TGTGCCAGCAGCTTAGCCAGGGGGCTAAACTACGAGCAGTACTTC. Translation gives CASSLARGLNYEQYF. V is TRBV7-2 and J is TRBJ2-7, with TRBD1 matching 8 bases. CDR1 is SGHTA, CDR2 FQGNSA, per germline. Trimming at V came to 0 bases and at J to 3 bases, leaving 4 bases not matched to a gene. CDR3 length: 15 amino acids.

The chain combines TRBV13 with TRBJ2-1; TRBD1 matches at 9 bases. J lost 5 bases, V lost 5 bases, and 13 bases had no gene match. CDR1 and CDR2 from the germline V gene are PRHDT and FYEKMQ (reference sequence). The CDR3 is 17 amino acids. CDR3 amino acids: CASSVNMGTGRHNEQFF. Here the CDR3 DNA reads TGTGCCAGCAGCGTAAATATGGGGACAGGGAGACACAATGAGCAGTTCTTC.

The gene calls are TRBV19 and TRBJ1-4, with D unclear. The CDR3 is made up of 15 amino acids. V lost 5 bases, J lost 2 bases, and 12 bases lay in between. Germline-derived CDR1 and CDR2 are LNHDA and SQIVND (reference sequence). The CDR3 sequence: CASSPRRGTNEKLFF. In DNA form, the CDR3 reads TGTGCCAGTAGTCCGCGACGAGGCACTAATGAAAAACTGTTTTTT.

Here the CDR3 reads CASSIVDSPLHF. Written as DNA, the CDR3 is TGTGCCAGCAGCATAGTCGATTCACCCCTCCACTTT. This chain links TRBV11-2 with TRBJ1-6; D uncertain. The CDR3 sequence is 12 residues long. V shed 5 bases and J shed 8 bases, with 7 bases lying between them. CDR1 and CDR2 from the germline V gene are SGHAT and FQNNGV.

The rearrangement uses TRBV6-5 and TRBJ2-3; D is unresolved. This CDR3 has 13 amino acids. Germline values: CDR1 MNHEY, CDR2 SVGAGI. V was trimmed by 5 bases and J by 1 base, leaving 7 bases between them. The CDR3 DNA reads as TGTGCCAGCAGTCGACGGGGCACAGATACGCAGTATTTT. Amino acids: CASSRRGTDTQYF.

The chain joins TRBV7-9 to TRBJ2-4; the match to TRBD2 covers 7 bases. CDR1 and CDR2 (germline): SEHNR, FQNEAQ (reference sequence). V lost 1 base and J lost 0; bases outside the gene matches: 9. The length of the CDR3 is 18 residues. CDR3 sequence (DNA): TGTGCCAGCAGCTTAGACCGGGCGGGGGTCCTAGCCAAAAACATTCAGTACTTC. Its translation: CASSLDRAGVLAKNIQYF. Drawing the rest from reference TRBV7-9 and TRBJ2-4, the complete variable domain is DTGVSQNPRHKITKRGQNVTFRCDPISEHNRLYWYRQTLGQGPEFLTYFQNEAQLEKSRLLSDRFSAERPKGSFSTLEIQRTEQGDSAMYLCASSLDRAGVLAKNIQYFGAGTRLSVL.

This clone was seen a few times. J is TRBJ2-7 and V is TRBV9; D is undetermined. Looked up from germline, CDR1 is SGDLS and CDR2 is YYNGEE. Trimming pared 0 bases from V and 0 bases from J, leaving 16 bases between. This CDR3 region has 17 residues. As DNA, the CDR3 is TGTGCCAGCAGCGTAGGAGAAGGGCTTCCCCACTCCTACGAGCAGTACTTC. Its translation: CASSVGEGLPHSYEQYF.

V and J are TRBV7-9 and TRBJ2-1; 10 nucleotides align to TRBD2. Germline CDR1 reads SEHNR; CDR2 reads FQNEAQ (reference sequence). V gave up 5 bases and J gave up 8 bases; unmatched junction bases: 6. There are 14 residues in the CDR3. Here the CDR3 DNA reads TGTGCCAGCAGCGTAAGCGGGAGGGTCGATGAGCAGTTCTTC. Translated, it gives CASSVSGRVDEQFF.

The rearrangement uses TRBV15 and TRBJ1-1, with D possibly being TRBD1 (5 bases). V shed 0 bases and J shed 6 bases, with 14 bases lying between them. The CDR3 covers 15 residues. Germline V CDR1 and CDR2: LNHNV, YYDKDF (reference sequence). CDR3 coding DNA: TGTGCCACCAGCAGAGAGTGGAAGGGGAATGCTGAAGCTTTCTTT. Amino acid sequence: CATSREWKGNAEAFF.